These T cell receptor beta chains were read from a single sample in a study of OX40 agonist ivuxolimab in advanced cancers. Method: immunoSEQ multiplex PCR; TCRdb's copy keeps in-frame clones and lacks some. The table shows tens of thousands of clones, with about nine tenths occurring only once. Sequencing used CD4+ or CD8+ T cells sorted from blood, obtained in a trial of the OX40 agonist ivuxolimab. These receptors were obtained from an adult with an advanced solid tumor such as melanoma, head and neck, liver or kidney cancer. Both conserved end residues are part of each CDR3.

j_call: TRBJ1-6
v_call: TRBV7-8
cdr3_aa: CASSTTSGGRSSYNSPLHF

j_call: TRBJ1-5
v_call: TRBV6-1
cdr3_aa: CASEAGGGNQPQHF

j_call: TRBJ1-6
v_call: TRBV28
cdr3_aa: CASRPRSYNSPLHF

j_call: TRBJ1-1
v_call: TRBV7-6
cdr3_aa: CASSRIAPIDRGGYFTEAFF

j_call: TRBJ1-3
v_call: TRBV9
cdr3_aa: CASSVTGDRAGNTIYF

j_call: TRBJ1-2
v_call: TRBV4-1
cdr3_aa: CASSQDPTGVGYGYTF

j_call: TRBJ2-5
v_call: TRBV9
cdr3_aa: CASSDPGQGSQETQYF

j_call: TRBJ2-3
v_call: TRBV28
cdr3_aa: CASRTHRSRTQYF

j_call: TRBJ2-3
v_call: TRBV9
cdr3_aa: CASSVAVRASTDTQYF

j_call: TRBJ2-4
v_call: TRBV6-1
cdr3_aa: CASSASPGQGNIQYF

j_call: TRBJ2-1
v_call: TRBV10-2
cdr3_aa: CASSDSYEQFF

j_call: TRBJ2-5
v_call: TRBV4-1
cdr3_aa: CASSRLAGEGETQYF

j_call: TRBJ1-3
v_call: TRBV13
cdr3_aa: CASSLGLPSSGNTIYF

j_call: TRBJ2-1
v_call: TRBV5-5
cdr3_aa: CASSLTGDEQFF

j_call: TRBJ2-7
v_call: TRBV6-5
cdr3_aa: CASSRAYEQYF

j_call: TRBJ2-1
v_call: TRBV9
cdr3_aa: CASSWSSGGDEQFF

j_call: TRBJ1-6
v_call: TRBV6-1
cdr3_aa: CASSEDQTASSYNSPLHF

j_call: TRBJ2-3
v_call: TRBV10-3
cdr3_aa: CAISESGTESTDTQYF

j_call: TRBJ1-6
v_call: TRBV11-2
cdr3_aa: CASSSLSGQGHSPLHF

j_call: TRBJ2-1
v_call: TRBV19
cdr3_aa: CASSPEQESSYNEQFF

j_call: TRBJ2-3
v_call: TRBV2
cdr3_aa: CATIPGADTQYF

j_call: TRBJ2-1
v_call: TRBV7-2
cdr3_aa: CASSLLAGTSYNEQFF

j_call: TRBJ2-3
v_call: TRBV7-3
cdr3_aa: CASSRLGQGAADTQYF

j_call: TRBJ1-5
v_call: TRBV27
cdr3_aa: CASSLEGSNQPQHF

j_call: TRBJ2-1
v_call: TRBV30
cdr3_aa: CAWSVGTGYNEQFF

j_call: TRBJ1-1
v_call: TRBV6-6
cdr3_aa: CASTLTASPEAFF

j_call: TRBJ2-7
v_call: TRBV4-1
cdr3_aa: CAREGRALYEQYF

j_call: TRBJ1-5
v_call: TRBV19
cdr3_aa: CASIPGQNQPQHF

j_call: TRBJ1-2
v_call: TRBV4-1
cdr3_aa: CASSPGQGNYGYTF

j_call: TRBJ1-1
v_call: TRBV30
cdr3_aa: CAWSVGGNTEAFF